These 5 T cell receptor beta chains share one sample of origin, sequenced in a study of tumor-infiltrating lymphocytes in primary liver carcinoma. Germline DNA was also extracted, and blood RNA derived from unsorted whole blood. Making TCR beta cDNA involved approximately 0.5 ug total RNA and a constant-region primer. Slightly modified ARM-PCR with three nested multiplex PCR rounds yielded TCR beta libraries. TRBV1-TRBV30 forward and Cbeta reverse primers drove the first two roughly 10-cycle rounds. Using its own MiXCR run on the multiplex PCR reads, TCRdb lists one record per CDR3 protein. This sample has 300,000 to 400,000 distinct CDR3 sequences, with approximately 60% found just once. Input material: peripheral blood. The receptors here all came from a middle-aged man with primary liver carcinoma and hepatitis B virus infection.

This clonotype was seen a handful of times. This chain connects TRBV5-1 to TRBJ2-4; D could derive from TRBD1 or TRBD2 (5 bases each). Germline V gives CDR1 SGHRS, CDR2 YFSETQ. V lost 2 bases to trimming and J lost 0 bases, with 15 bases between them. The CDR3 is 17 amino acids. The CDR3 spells CASSLGRGDLAKNIQYF. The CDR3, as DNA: TGCGCCAGCAGCTTAGGTCGTGGGGACCTAGCCAAAAACATTCAGTACTTC.

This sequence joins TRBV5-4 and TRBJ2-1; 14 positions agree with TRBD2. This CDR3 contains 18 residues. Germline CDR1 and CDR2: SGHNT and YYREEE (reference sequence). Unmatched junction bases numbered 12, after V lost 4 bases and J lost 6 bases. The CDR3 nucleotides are TGTGCCAGCAGCGGGGGGACTAGCGGGAGATCCATAGGCAATGAGCAGTTCTTC. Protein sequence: CASSGGTSGRSIGNEQFF.

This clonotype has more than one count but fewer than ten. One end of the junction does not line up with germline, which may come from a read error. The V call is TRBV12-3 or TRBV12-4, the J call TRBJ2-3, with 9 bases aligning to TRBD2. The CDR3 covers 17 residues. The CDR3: CAGSPSGNRASTDKQYF. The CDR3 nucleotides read TGTGCCGGCAGTCCTAGCGGGAACCGTGCTAGCACAGATAAGCAGTATTTT.

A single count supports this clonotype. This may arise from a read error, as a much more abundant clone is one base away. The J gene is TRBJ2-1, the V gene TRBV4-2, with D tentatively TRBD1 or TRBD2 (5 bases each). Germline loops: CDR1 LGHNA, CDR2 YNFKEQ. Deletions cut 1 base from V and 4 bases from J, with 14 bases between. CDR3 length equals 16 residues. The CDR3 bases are TGTGCCAGCAGCCAAGTGAAGGGGCCGGGGTACAATGAGCAGTTCTTC. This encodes CASSQVKGPGYNEQFF.

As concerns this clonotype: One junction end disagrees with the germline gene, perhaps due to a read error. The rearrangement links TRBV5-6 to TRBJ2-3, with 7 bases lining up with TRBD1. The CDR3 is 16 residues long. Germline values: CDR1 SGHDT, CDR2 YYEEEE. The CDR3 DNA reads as TGTTCCAGCAGCCGACCGGGACAGTATAGCACAGATATGCAGTATTTT. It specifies CSSSRPGQYSTDMQYF.